Presented here are 10 T cell receptor beta chains from one specimen sequenced in a study of blood T cells in healthy people across ages. Then a second PCR, running about 6 to 11 cycles, was carried out with a sample-barcoded 5' primer and a J-beta primer mix. TCRdb used MiXCR to reprocess the 5' RACE reads, holding one entry per CDR3 protein. The table lists roughly 1,500,000 distinct CDR3 sequences, around two fifths of them singletons, with 7.9% in the top ten. Sequencing input: blood. These TCRs come from a woman younger than 30 in good health.

This clonotype was seen once. The J gene is TRBJ2-4, the V gene TRBV9; a weak D match, TRBD1 (6 bases). The DNA end is more similar to TRBJ2-7, so the J call may be wrong. The CDR3 is made up of 14 amino acids. CDR1 and CDR2 (germline): SGDLS, YYNGEE. CDR3 in amino acids: CASSAFGQNDEQYF. The CDR3 DNA reads as TGTGCCAGCAGCGCATTCGGACAGAACGACGAGCAGTACTTC.

In its sample, this clonotype was seen a few times. The chain recombines TRBV10-3 with TRBJ2-7; the D gene could be TRBD1 or TRBD2 (5 bases each). This CDR3 comprises 15 residues. V lost 0 bases, J lost 6 bases, and 15 bases lay in between. Germline lookup yields CDR1 ENHRY and CDR2 SYGVKD. The CDR3 spells CAISESPSQGPEQYF. CDR3 bases: TGTGCCATCAGTGAGTCCCCTAGCCAGGGTCCCGAGCAGTACTTC.

The V and J genes are TRBV20-1 and TRBJ2-5; D uncertain. Judging by the DNA end, TRBJ2-7 fits better; the J call may be wrong. In germline, CDR1 is DFQATT, CDR2 SNEGSKA (reference sequence). The CDR3 loop spans 12 amino acids. The CDR3 DNA follows: TGCAGTGCTCCTGGACGGTCCTACGAGCAGTACTTC. Its translation is CSAPGRSYEQYF.

This chain links TRBV4-1 with TRBJ2-7; D is unresolved. This CDR3 has 14 residues. Germline V lookup: CDR1 MGHRA, CDR2 YSYEKL. V was pared by 0 bases and J by 4 bases, with 10 bases between. The CDR3 loop is CASSQEVARYEQYF. CDR3 sequence (DNA): TGCGCCAGCAGCCAAGAGGTTGCGAGGTACGAGCAGTACTTC.

This clonotype was observed a few times. V gene TRBV29-1 combines with J gene TRBJ2-7; D gene unclear. V lost 8 bases and J 2 bases, leaving 13 bases between the germline ends. From germline, CDR1 is SQVTM and CDR2 ANQGSEA. CDR3 length: 12 residues. The CDR3 here is CSLRVFAYEQYF. The DNA for the CDR3 is TGCAGCTTAAGGGTTTTTGCCTACGAGCAGTACTTC.

This chain connects TRBV21-1 to TRBJ1-6; TRBD1 is taken as the D call from the table, unchecked against the DNA. TRBV21-1 is termed a pseudogene. This CDR3 spans 16 amino acids. CDR3 coding DNA: TGTGCCGGCAGCAAAGTGGGCTACAGGGATAATTCACCCCTCCACTTT. Residues: CAGSKVGYRDNSPLHF.

The chain combines TRBV5-5 with TRBJ2-7, with D possibly matching TRBD1 (6 bases). V was cut by 4 bases and J by 4 bases, with 15 bases left in between. CDR3 length equals 14 residues. Germline V gene sequence: CDR1 SGHKS, CDR2 YYEKEE (reference sequence). Here the CDR3 reads CASSPTGTPYEQYF. The DNA for the CDR3 is TGTGCCAGCAGCCCGACCGGGACACCATACGAGCAGTACTTC.

A few counts support this clonotype. V gene TRBV6-2 or TRBV6-3 combines with J gene TRBJ2-1; D is unclear. V gave up 7 bases and J gave up 2 bases, with 12 bases separating them. Germline CDR1 is MNHEY and CDR2 is SVGEGT. This CDR3 has 14 amino acids. In nucleotides, the CDR3 is TGTGCCAGCAATGGCGCCTCGACCTACAATGAGCAGTTCTTC. The encoded protein is CASNGASTYNEQFF.

This clonotype was found a few times. The chain employs TRBV6-5 and TRBJ2-4, with 12 bases that match TRBD2. Germline V gene data show CDR1 as MNHEY and CDR2 as SVGAGI. This CDR3 spans 18 amino acids. After removal of 4 bases from V and 3 bases from J, the junction contained 10 bases not matched to a gene. The CDR3 region is CASSFGLAGGPVKNIQYF. The CDR3 DNA reads TGTGCCAGCAGTTTCGGGCTAGCGGGAGGGCCAGTCAAAAACATTCAGTACTTC.

V and J are TRBV20-1 and TRBJ2-3, with 16 bases fitting TRBD2. This CDR3 has 19 amino acids. V was pared by 0 bases and J by 5 bases, with 11 bases of the junction left unmatched. From germline, CDR1 is DFQATT and CDR2 SNEGSKA (reference sequence). This CDR3 reads CSARDLGLGTSGGVDTQYF. The CDR3, as DNA: TGCAGTGCTAGAGATTTAGGCCTAGGGACTAGCGGGGGGGTAGATACGCAGTATTTT.